What follows describes a single T cell receptor beta chain. These data come from a study of shared clonotypes between healthy human individuals. Authors' data handling: Quality scores were absent from the junction-only immunoSEQ sequences, so filtering differed. Method: immunoSEQ multiplex PCR; TCRdb's copy keeps in-frame clones and lacks some. V and J calls and clone size come straight from that table; D and trimming were deduced from the DNA. In the table there are 2 million or so clones, 85% to 95% of which are singletons. Trimming stripped 4 bases from V and 5 bases from J, with 8 bases between. This CDR3 is 13 amino acids long. Germline V CDR1 and CDR2: MDHEN, SYDVKM.

This clonotype originated in a man aged 18-30 years in good health. Sequencing used naive CD4+ T cells sorted from blood. Stated subset: CD45RA+ positively selected. The V and J genes are TRBV28 and TRBJ1-4; D gene unclear. The CDR3 spells CASSYDGNEKLFF. Written as DNA, the CDR3 is TGTGCCAGCAGTTACGACGGGAATGAAAAACTGTTTTTT.